Listed below are T cell receptor beta chains from one sample, sequenced in a study of shared T cell receptors in the human thymus. Measured with immunoSEQ multiplex PCR; TCRdb has only the in-frame clones, and not every one. The data contain 700,000 or so clones, 70% to 90% of them singletons. These same data were also listed under a study on human thymus T cells.

Sample: thymocytes. These receptors originate from a girl less than two years old with a congenital heart defect. CDR3s include the opening cysteine and the closing phenylalanine or tryptophan. Fields, in order: V gene, D gene, clone size, J gene, CDR3 DNA, CDR3 protein. A D gene is named only where the DNA matches it firmly. The size of a clone is reported for some rows only, either as once, few or many, or as a class for expanded clones.

v_gene: TRBV27
d_gene: TRBD1
abundance: NA
j_gene: TRBJ1-2
CDR3nt: TGTGCCAGCAGCCGTGGTGACAGGGTTAATGGCTACACCTTC
CDR3aa: CASSRGDRVNGYTF

v_gene: TRBV5-8
d_gene: NA
abundance: NA
j_gene: TRBJ2-7
CDR3nt: TGTGCCAGCAGCTTGTTATCGGGGTCCAGGCTCTCCTACGAGCAGTACTTC
CDR3aa: CASSLLSGSRLSYEQYF

v_gene: TRBV10-2
d_gene: NA
abundance: NA
j_gene: TRBJ1-1
CDR3nt: TGCGCCAGCAGGGCGGGACGGCTTAAAAACACTGAAGCTTTCTTT
CDR3aa: CASRAGRLKNTEAFF

v_gene: TRBV6-1
d_gene: NA
abundance: NA
j_gene: TRBJ1-4
CDR3nt: TGTGCCAGCAGTGAAGTTAGCAGACGTTCTAATGAAAAACTGTTTTTT
CDR3aa: CASSEVSRRSNEKLFF

v_gene: TRBV7-6
d_gene: TRBD1
abundance: NA
j_gene: TRBJ1-5
CDR3nt: TGTGCCAGCAGCTCGCGACAGGGCTCAAATGGCAATCAGCCCCAGCATTTT
CDR3aa: CASSSRQGSNGNQPQHF

v_gene: TRBV13
d_gene: NA
abundance: NA
j_gene: TRBJ2-5
CDR3nt: TGTGCCAGCAGTGAGAGGGTCAGGGGTCCAGAGACCCAGTACTTC
CDR3aa: CASSERVRGPETQYF

v_gene: TRBV5-4
d_gene: NA
abundance: once
j_gene: TRBJ2-7
CDR3nt: TGTGCCAGCAGCTCACCGGGAATATTGCTGTACTTC
CDR3aa: CASSSPGILLYF

v_gene: TRBV27
d_gene: NA
abundance: once
j_gene: TRBJ1-2
CDR3nt: TGTGCCAGCAGTAGTTCCCCCAGGGGAACGTACTATGGCTACACCTTC
CDR3aa: CASSSSPRGTYYGYTF

v_gene: TRBV11-2
d_gene: NA
abundance: NA
j_gene: TRBJ2-7
CDR3nt: TGTGCCAGCAGCCTCCCGGGGAGGTTTTACGAGCAGTACTTC
CDR3aa: CASSLPGRFYEQYF

v_gene: TRBV15
d_gene: NA
abundance: NA
j_gene: TRBJ1-2
CDR3nt: TGTGCCACCAGCAGAGATAAAAACAGGGACGTACCCGATGGCTACACCTTC
CDR3aa: CATSRDKNRDVPDGYTF

v_gene: TRBV4-1
d_gene: TRBD1
abundance: NA
j_gene: TRBJ1-1
CDR3nt: TGCGCCAGCAGCCAAGAAGTTGAGGGGTCGACAGGGGGGCGGATGAACACTGAAGCTTTCTTT
CDR3aa: CASSQEVEGSTGGRMNTEAFF

v_gene: TRBV11-2
d_gene: NA
abundance: NA
j_gene: TRBJ2-7
CDR3nt: TGTGCCAGCAGCTTAGATAATTACGAGCAGTACTTC
CDR3aa: CASSLDNYEQYF

v_gene: TRBV6-5
d_gene: TRBD1
abundance: NA
j_gene: TRBJ2-5
CDR3nt: TGTGCCAGCAGTCACAACCTCGGACAGGGGGAGACCCAGTACTTC
CDR3aa: CASSHNLGQGETQYF

v_gene: TRBV27
d_gene: NA
abundance: NA
j_gene: TRBJ2-7
CDR3nt: TGTGCCAGCAGTTTATCGGGGGGATTCGTTGACGAGCAGTACTTC
CDR3aa: CASSLSGGFVDEQYF

v_gene: TRBV14
d_gene: NA
abundance: NA
j_gene: TRBJ1-2
CDR3nt: TGTGCCAGCAGCCCCATGGCGCCGGGATGGAGCTATGGCTACACCTTC
CDR3aa: CASSPMAPGWSYGYTF

v_gene: TRBV28
d_gene: TRBD2
abundance: NA
j_gene: TRBJ2-1
CDR3nt: TGTGCCAGCAGAAAATTTCCGGGACTAGCGGGAGGCTCCTACAATGAGCAGTTCTTC
CDR3aa: CASRKFPGLAGGSYNEQFF

v_gene: TRBV19
d_gene: TRBD2
abundance: NA
j_gene: TRBJ2-7
CDR3nt: TGTGCCAGTAGTTGGGGCGGGGGTTCTGCAGAGCAGTACTTC
CDR3aa: CASSWGGGSAEQYF

v_gene: TRBV7-9
d_gene: NA
abundance: few
j_gene: TRBJ1-3
CDR3nt: TGTGCCAGCAGCTTACTCACCAGGACAGTTGCTGGAAACACCATATATTTT
CDR3aa: CASSLLTRTVAGNTIYF

v_gene: TRBV2
d_gene: TRBD1
abundance: NA
j_gene: TRBJ1-6
CDR3nt: TGTGCCAGCAGCGGACAGGGGCTCCTAACCTATGGCCCTCATTCACCCCTCCACTTT
CDR3aa: CASSGQGLLTYGPHSPLHF

v_gene: TRBV5-1
d_gene: TRBD1
abundance: NA
j_gene: TRBJ2-4
CDR3nt: TGCGCCAGCAGCCTGGACAGGGGTTCCCTACGAGCCAAAAACATTCAGTACTTC
CDR3aa: CASSLDRGSLRAKNIQYF

v_gene: TRBV5-8
d_gene: NA
abundance: NA
j_gene: TRBJ1-2
CDR3nt: TGTGCCAGCAGCTTGCACGACTACTATGGCTACACCTTC
CDR3aa: CASSLHDYYGYTF

v_gene: TRBV19
d_gene: TRBD1
abundance: NA
j_gene: TRBJ1-2
CDR3nt: TGTGCCAGTAGTATCGGGACAGGGACGAGGTTTTTGGATGGCTACACCTTC
CDR3aa: CASSIGTGTRFLDGYTF

v_gene: TRBV7-9
d_gene: NA
abundance: NA
j_gene: TRBJ2-2
CDR3nt: TGTGCCAGCAGCTTATTACGGGGAAACACCGGGGAGCTGTTTTTT
CDR3aa: CASSLLRGNTGELFF

v_gene: TRBV13
d_gene: TRBD1
abundance: NA
j_gene: TRBJ1-6
CDR3nt: TGTGCCAGCAGCTCTAGTTCCCGGGACAGCCCGAATTCACCCCTCCACTTT
CDR3aa: CASSSSSRDSPNSPLHF

v_gene: TRBV13
d_gene: TRBD2
abundance: NA
j_gene: TRBJ2-3
CDR3nt: TGTGCCAGCAGTCCTGGGACTACCACCACAGATACGCAGTATTTT
CDR3aa: CASSPGTTTTDTQYF

v_gene: TRBV5-6
d_gene: TRBD1
abundance: once
j_gene: TRBJ1-2
CDR3nt: TGTGCCAGCAGCTTGTGGTTTTGCCCGGGACAGGGGTGCTATGGCTACACCTTC
CDR3aa: CASSLWFCPGQGCYGYTF

v_gene: TRBV18
d_gene: NA
abundance: NA
j_gene: TRBJ1-4
CDR3nt: TGTGCCAGCTCACCAGGTGCGGGGGTAAAGGTCGGATACGAAAAACTGTTTTTT
CDR3aa: CASSPGAGVKVGYEKLFF

v_gene: TRBV27
d_gene: NA
abundance: NA
j_gene: TRBJ2-2
CDR3nt: TGTGCCAGCAGTCCCCGGGACACACACACCGGGGAGCTGTTTTTT
CDR3aa: CASSPRDTHTGELFF

v_gene: TRBV5-5
d_gene: TRBD1
abundance: NA
j_gene: TRBJ1-1
CDR3nt: TGTGCCAGCAGCGGAACAGGGGGAAGGTACACTGAAGCTTTCTTT
CDR3aa: CASSGTGGRYTEAFF

v_gene: TRBV5-1
d_gene: TRBD1
abundance: NA
j_gene: TRBJ1-6
CDR3nt: TGCGCCAGCAGCTGGGGACAGGGCTATAATTCACCCCTCCACTTT
CDR3aa: CASSWGQGYNSPLHF

v_gene: TRBV5-1
d_gene: TRBD2
abundance: NA
j_gene: TRBJ2-7
CDR3nt: TGCGCCAGCAGCTCGGGCCCTAGCGGGGCCTCCTACGAGCAGTACTTC
CDR3aa: CASSSGPSGASYEQYF

v_gene: TRBV18
d_gene: NA
abundance: NA
j_gene: TRBJ2-6
CDR3nt: TGTGCCAGCTCACCATATAAGGGCAGGGTAGACGCTGGGGCCAACGTCCTGACTTTC
CDR3aa: CASSPYKGRVDAGANVLTF

v_gene: TRBV5-4
d_gene: TRBD1
abundance: NA
j_gene: TRBJ1-5
CDR3nt: TGTGCCAGCAGCTCGGACAGGGGTCAGCCCCAGCATTTT
CDR3aa: CASSSDRGQPQHF

v_gene: TRBV6-5
d_gene: NA
abundance: NA
j_gene: TRBJ2-3
CDR3nt: TGTGCCAGCAGTCCTAAGATATGGCGGGAAGGTACGCAGTATTTT
CDR3aa: CASSPKIWREGTQYF

v_gene: TRBV28
d_gene: NA
abundance: NA
j_gene: TRBJ1-2
CDR3nt: TGTGCCAGCAGCTATCCCGGGGTCCACTATGGCTACACCTTC
CDR3aa: CASSYPGVHYGYTF

v_gene: TRBV11-2
d_gene: TRBD1
abundance: NA
j_gene: TRBJ2-2
CDR3nt: TGTGCCAGCAGCCCCGACAGGGGGACCGGGGAGCTGTTTTTT
CDR3aa: CASSPDRGTGELFF

v_gene: TRBV13
d_gene: TRBD2
abundance: NA
j_gene: TRBJ2-7
CDR3nt: TGTGCCAGCAGCTCGAAGGGGACTAGCGGGCTAAATAAGCGGTACTTC
CDR3aa: CASSSKGTSGLNKRYF

v_gene: TRBV9
d_gene: TRBD1
abundance: once
j_gene: TRBJ2-7
CDR3nt: TGTGCCAGCAGCGTAGGACAGGGGGAGTCCTACGAGCAGTACTTC
CDR3aa: CASSVGQGESYEQYF

v_gene: TRBV10-3
d_gene: TRBD1
abundance: NA
j_gene: TRBJ1-2
CDR3nt: TGTGCCATCAGTGAGCCGGGACAGGGAATTAGCGATGGCTACACCTTC
CDR3aa: CAISEPGQGISDGYTF

v_gene: TRBV11-2
d_gene: NA
abundance: NA
j_gene: TRBJ1-3
CDR3nt: TGTGCCAGCAGTATCTTAGGGAGGTTCTCTGGAAACACCATATATTTT
CDR3aa: CASSILGRFSGNTIYF

v_gene: TRBV27
d_gene: NA
abundance: NA
j_gene: TRBJ2-2
CDR3nt: TGTGCCAGCAGTCCGTCCACCGGGGAGCTGTTTTTT
CDR3aa: CASSPSTGELFF

v_gene: TRBV10-1
d_gene: NA
abundance: NA
j_gene: TRBJ2-7
CDR3nt: TGCGCCAGCAGTGAGTCGTATTTAGTAAACTACGAGCAGTACTTC
CDR3aa: CASSESYLVNYEQYF

v_gene: TRBV5-1
d_gene: TRBD2
abundance: NA
j_gene: TRBJ2-3
CDR3nt: TGCGCCAGCAGCTTCCAGCGGGACACAGATACGCAGTATTTT
CDR3aa: CASSFQRDTDTQYF

v_gene: TRBV28
d_gene: TRBD2
abundance: few
j_gene: TRBJ2-7
CDR3nt: TGTGCCAGCGTGCGGGGGTCCGGCTCCTACGAGCAGTACTTC
CDR3aa: CASVRGSGSYEQYF

v_gene: TRBV28
d_gene: TRBD1
abundance: NA
j_gene: TRBJ1-2
CDR3nt: TGTGCCAGCAGCTACCGGGACAGGGGAAATGGCTACACCTTC
CDR3aa: CASSYRDRGNGYTF

v_gene: TRBV15
d_gene: NA
abundance: NA
j_gene: TRBJ1-1
CDR3nt: TGTGCCACCCGCAGCTGTCCCCCTCGGCAGGGATGGTGGGGCACTGAAGCTTTCTTT
CDR3aa: CATRSCPPRQGWWGTEAFF

v_gene: TRBV12-1
d_gene: NA
abundance: NA
j_gene: TRBJ2-1
CDR3nt: TGTGCCAGCAGCCTCCGAACGGGGGGGCCGGGTTTCAATGAGCAGTTCTTC
CDR3aa: CASSLRTGGPGFNEQFF

v_gene: TRBV5-6
d_gene: NA
abundance: NA
j_gene: TRBJ1-5
CDR3nt: TGTGCCAGCAGCGACTGGACAGTCCAACCCAATCAGCCCCAGCATTTT
CDR3aa: CASSDWTVQPNQPQHF

v_gene: TRBV5-6
d_gene: NA
abundance: few
j_gene: TRBJ1-5
CDR3nt: TGTGCCAGCAGTAAACGAAGGCAGGGGAATCAGCCCCAGCATTTT
CDR3aa: CASSKRRQGNQPQHF

v_gene: TRBV7-9
d_gene: NA
abundance: NA
j_gene: TRBJ1-2
CDR3nt: TGTGCCAGCAGCTTAGCACATCTCCGTTATGACTATGGCTACACCTTC
CDR3aa: CASSLAHLRYDYGYTF

v_gene: TRBV5-1
d_gene: TRBD2
abundance: NA
j_gene: TRBJ2-3
CDR3nt: TGCGCCAGCAGCCCGAGAGCGGGGGGAGGTGTAGATACGCAGTATTTT
CDR3aa: CASSPRAGGGVDTQYF

v_gene: TRBV20-1
d_gene: NA
abundance: NA
j_gene: TRBJ2-1
CDR3nt: TGCAGTGCGCTACCTGAGCAGTTCTTC
CDR3aa: CSALPEQFF

v_gene: TRBV4-1
d_gene: TRBD2
abundance: once
j_gene: TRBJ2-5
CDR3nt: TGCGCCAGCAGCCAAGATAGACTAGCGGGGGGGCCGTACCAAGAGACCCAGTACTTC
CDR3aa: CASSQDRLAGGPYQETQYF

v_gene: TRBV28
d_gene: NA
abundance: NA
j_gene: TRBJ1-2
CDR3nt: TGTGCCAGCAGTTCCGGGGGGGTCGACTATGGCTACACCTTC
CDR3aa: CASSSGGVDYGYTF